This TCR beta chain was identified during a study of blood T cell repertoires in COVID-19. Turning to the study itself: Material from acute and convalescent COVID-19 was sourced from the United States, Italy and Spain.

The Seattle patients, enrolled during active infection, were followed longitudinally. The CDR3 is 15 amino acids. Trimming cost V 6 bases and J 5 bases; bases outside gene matches: 9. Germline CDR1 and CDR2: WNHNN and SYGVQD (reference sequence). Original processing methods: Estimated nucleated cell counts came from reference gene primer amplification. Method: immunoSEQ multiplex PCR; TCRdb's copy keeps in-frame clones and lacks some. The V and J calls and clone size were taken over from that table, and D and trimming were inferred from the DNA. The repertoire holds a few hundred thousand clones, more than 80% seen once, with around 3% in the top ten.

The sequence was obtained from a woman aged 25 to 39 with COVID-19, enrolled during active disease. The rearrangement uses TRBV10-1 and TRBJ2-2; 7 bases are a match to TRBD2. Sequencing was done on a sample of peripheral blood. In nucleotides, the CDR3 is TGCGCCAGCAGCCCCCGCGAGGGAGGGACCGGGGAGCTGTTTTTT. Its translation is CASSPREGGTGELFF.